This T cell receptor beta chain derives from a study of blood T cell repertoires in COVID-19. Overall study context: Sites in the United States, Italy and Spain provided acute and convalescent COVID-19 samples. PBMCs, B-cell-depleted T cells, or T cells provided the cDNA or gDNA that made up the material.

Authors' processing steps: Nucleated cell counts were estimated from reference gene primer amplification. Sequenced by immunoSEQ multiplex PCR; TCRdb stores in-frame clones only, minus some. The V and J calls and clone size were taken over from that table, and D and trimming were inferred from the DNA. The sample lists under 500,000 clones; roughly 90% were seen once. Germline lookup yields CDR1 SGHRS and CDR2 YFSETQ. The CDR3 is 13 residues long. Trimming took 6 bases from V and 12 from J, leaving 19 bases between them. The TCR comes from a woman in her 30s with acute or convalescent COVID-19. V usage is TRBV5-1 and J usage is TRBJ2-1; tentatively, D is TRBD1 (7 bases). The sample consisted of peripheral blood. The CDR3 coding sequence is TGCGCCAGCACCCCCCAGGGGGGCTATCTGCAGTTCTTC. Protein product: CASTPQGGYLQFF.